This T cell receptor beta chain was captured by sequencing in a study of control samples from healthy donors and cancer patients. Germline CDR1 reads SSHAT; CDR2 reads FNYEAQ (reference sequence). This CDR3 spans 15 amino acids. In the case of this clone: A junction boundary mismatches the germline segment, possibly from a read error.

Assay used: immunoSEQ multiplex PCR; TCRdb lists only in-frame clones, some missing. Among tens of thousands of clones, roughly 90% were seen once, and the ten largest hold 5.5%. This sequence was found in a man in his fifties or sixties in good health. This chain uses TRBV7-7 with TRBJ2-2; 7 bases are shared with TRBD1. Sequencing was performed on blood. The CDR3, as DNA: TGTGCTAGCAGCCCCGGGACAGAGAACACCGGGGAGCTGTTTTTT. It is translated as CASSPGTENTGELFF.